The TCR beta chain under discussion was sequenced for a study of pediatric ulcerative colitis. About the research overall: Over five patients showed pancolitis and two showed left-sided colitis.

This clone was detected a few times. The antigen is not known. Whole-study results and caveats: Blood-rectal clonal overlap within each person was significantly higher in ulcerative colitis patients than controls. Clonal expansions reduced rectal repertoire diversity in acute severe colitis.

The CDR3 is 14 amino acids. V lost 3 bases and J 5 bases, leaving 13 bases between the germline ends. Germline loops: CDR1 KGHSH, CDR2 LQKENI. The blood sample was taken during the colonoscopy visit. Profiling relied on immunoSEQ multiplex PCR, and the TCRdb table lists in-frame clones only, not all of them. The sample lists 25,000 to 35,000 clones, roughly four fifths occurring once. This sequence originates from a boy aged 5-17 years with severe ulcerative colitis. Material for sequencing was blood. The chain recombines TRBV18 with TRBJ1-1; D remains unclear. CDR3 DNA: TGTGCCAGCTCACCTTCCCTGCCGAGGACTGAAGCTTTCTTT. It codes for CASSPSLPRTEAFF.